The sequence of this TCR beta chain was determined in a study of blood T cells in healthy people across ages. Trimming at V came to 0 bases and at J to 7 bases, leaving 7 bases not matched to a gene. Germline-derived CDR1 and CDR2 are LNHNV and YYDKDF (reference sequence). The CDR3 loop spans 15 amino acids. It was with a sample-barcoded 5' primer and a J-beta primer mix that a second PCR of about 7 to 12 cycles was run. Researchers report that a template-switch adaptor with 12 random nucleotides tagged each cDNA molecule. TCRdb analysed the 5' RACE reads with MiXCR anew, one entry per CDR3 protein. The repertoire holds over a million distinct CDR3 sequences, with less than 45% as singletons. This clonotype was picked up one time.

The J gene is TRBJ1-2, the V gene TRBV15, with 8 bases fitting TRBD1. This receptor was obtained from a woman aged 18-35 years in good health. Sequencing was performed on blood. The CDR3 sequence is CATSRDYQGASGYTF. The CDR3 DNA reads TGTGCCACCAGCAGAGATTATCAGGGGGCTTCTGGCTACACCTTC.